The TCR beta chain described here comes from a study of shared clonotypes between healthy human individuals. The study's findings and limits: Between a handful of donors, naive CD4 clonotypes were shared at a level of about 5%. A limitation of the genetic and exposure-history diversity represented arose from few donors. Memory subsets had estimated richness that was generally smaller than that of naive subsets.

In the original processing: For the immunoSEQ data, sequences were junction-only without quality scores, so filtering differed. Assay: immunoSEQ multiplex PCR; the TCRdb copy retains only in-frame clones and omits some. That table furnishes V, J and clone size, whereas the DNA furnished D and trimming. The table shows over 750,000 clones, with approximately 96% occurring only once. Terminally differentiated effector memory CD45RA+ cells were excluded by CCR7 positive selection of CD45RO-negative cells. Concerning this clone itself: Its antigen is undetermined.

The sequence derives from a man in his thirties or forties in good health. Sequenced: naive CD8+ T cells sorted from blood.

The CDR3 nucleotides read TGCGCCAGCAGGTCACAGGACCTACTGAATGAAAAACTGTTTTTT. Its protein product is CASRSQDLLNEKLFF. This chain links TRBV4-1 with TRBJ1-4; the D gene is possibly TRBD1 (5 bases). V was clipped by 6 bases and J by 5 bases, with 16 bases between them. The germline gives CDR1 MGHRA, CDR2 YSYEKL. The CDR3 consists of 15 residues.